These 3 T cell receptor beta chains came from one sample sequenced in a study of a mutant IDH1 vaccine in newly diagnosed glioma. Which antigens these TCRs recognize remains unknown. Indicated time point: week 5, during vaccination. What each vaccine dose contained was 300 ug of mutant IDH1 20-mer peptide, accompanied by topical imiquimod. The protocol was immunoSEQ multiplex PCR, while the TCRdb copy is restricted to in-frame clones and leaves out a portion. The sample holds approximately 76,000 clones, roughly 90% seen once. The specimen was PBMCs, collected from a glioma patient whose treatment included an IDH1 peptide vaccine. These receptor sequences come from a woman between 45 and 65 years old with glioma.

V usage is TRBV6-5 and J usage is TRBJ2-7; no firm D call. V lost 0 bases, J lost 6 bases, and 9 bases lay in between. This CDR3 has 13 amino acids. The germline V gene has CDR1 MNHEY and CDR2 SVGAGI. The CDR3 is CASSYSPQLEQYF. The CDR3, as DNA: TGTGCCAGCAGTTACTCGCCCCAGCTCGAGCAGTACTTC.

The chain joins TRBV14 to TRBJ2-7, with a possible D match to TRBD2 (6 bases). The CDR3 has 15 amino acids. Trimming pared 4 bases from V and 4 bases from J, leaving 17 bases between. Germline V gene sequence: CDR1 SGHDN, CDR2 FVKESK. CDR3 coding DNA: TGTGCCAGCAGCCGGGACTCCGGAAGGTTGTACGAGCAGTACTTC. Amino acid sequence: CASSRDSGRLYEQYF.

The rearrangement uses TRBV7-9 and TRBJ2-1; TRBD2 agrees at 9 bases. Losses at the gene ends were 0 bases for V and 7 bases for J; bases not matched to a gene: 7. CDR3 length equals 16 residues. Per germline, CDR1 SEHNR and CDR2 FQNEAQ (reference sequence). The CDR3 DNA follows: TGTGCCAGCAGCTTAGCTGGGGGCGGGAGGGCGAATGAGCAGTTCTTC. Protein sequence: CASSLAGGGRANEQFF.